This TCR beta chain comes out of a study of identical twins. Study-level points and caveats: Compared with unrelated sharing, twin-shared out-of-frame alpha sequences had more low-probability sequences. Researchers reported weaker excess twin sharing in beta out-of-frame sequences.

Regarding this clonotype: Its matching antigen is unknown.

Germline values: CDR1 MNHEY, CDR2 SVGEGT. CDR3 size: 14 residues. V was cut by 6 bases and J by 2 bases, with 14 bases left in between. TCRdb recomputed calls from the 5' RACE reads with MiXCR, one row per CDR3 protein. The table records hundreds of thousands of distinct CDR3 sequences, less than 9.5% of them present only once. The origin of this receptor is a woman younger than 35 in good health. The chain joins TRBV6-2 or TRBV6-3 to TRBJ2-7; D gene uncertain. Sequenced input: memory (CD45RO+) T cells sorted from blood. The CDR3 is CASSLGRIPYEQYF. DNA for the CDR3: TGTGCCAGCAGCCTCGGGCGTATACCCTACGAGCAGTACTTC.